These 17 T cell receptor beta chains were all obtained from the same sample, sequenced in a study of blood T cell repertoires in COVID-19. Assay: immunoSEQ multiplex PCR; the TCRdb copy retains only in-frame clones and omits some. The sample has about 210,000 clones, over 75% seen once. The specimen was peripheral blood. The receptors here all came from a woman in her thirties or forties with acute or convalescent COVID-19.

The chain has TRBV9 and TRBJ2-1; weak D call: TRBD1 (6 bases). CDR1 and CDR2 from the germline V gene are SGDLS and YYNGEE. V was shortened by 4 bases and J by 7 bases, with 18 bases between the two germline ends. This CDR3 has 15 residues. CDR3 DNA sequence: TGTGCCAGCAGCATCTCGGACAGTCTTAGAAATGAGCAGTTCTTC. Amino acids: CASSISDSLRNEQFF.

This chain joins TRBV27 and TRBJ1-2; D might be TRBD1 (6 bases). The V end lost 5 bases, the J end lost 6 bases, and 10 bases lay between the germline ends. The CDR3 extends over 12 amino acids. Germline V gene sequence: CDR1 MNHEY, CDR2 SMNVEV (reference sequence). This chain's CDR3 is CASSTDRNGYTF. In DNA, the CDR3 is TGTGCCAGCAGTACCGACAGGAATGGCTACACCTTC.

The rearrangement joins TRBV6-1 to TRBJ1-2, with a tentative D call TRBD1 (5 bases). Germline V gene data show CDR1 as MNHNS and CDR2 as SASEGT. Trimming removed 0 bases at V and 6 bases at J, with 11 bases between. This CDR3 contains 14 residues. The CDR3 protein is CASSEAARVNGYTF. In nucleotides, the CDR3 is TGTGCCAGCAGTGAAGCGGCCAGGGTCAATGGCTACACCTTC.

The sample holds a few counts of this clone. This specimen includes other DNA sequences encoding the same CDR3. For the CDR3, the DNA is TGTGCCACCAGCAGAGATCTCAGTTACGAGCAGTACGTC. It is translated as CATSRDLSYEQYV. The V call is TRBV15, the J call TRBJ2-7; D is unresolved. The CDR3 spans 13 residues. V was shortened by 0 bases and J by 4 bases, with 7 bases between the two germline ends. CDR1 is LNHNV, CDR2 YYDKDF, per germline (reference sequence).

This chain joins TRBV7-9 and TRBJ2-7; D is unclear. The V gene's germline CDR1 is SEHNR and CDR2 FQNEAQ (reference sequence). The CDR3 spans 13 residues. The V and J ends lost 1 base and 1 base respectively, with 5 bases between them. DNA for the CDR3: TGTGCCAGCAGCTTAGGGAGATCCTACGAGCAGTACGTC. This gives the protein CASSLGRSYEQYV.

This clone has only a few counts. V is TRBV29-1 and J is TRBJ2-3, with unresolved D. The germline V and J ends were trimmed by 7 bases and 2 bases, with 13 bases remaining between them. CDR1 SQVTM and CDR2 ANQGSEA come from the germline V gene. CDR3 size: 13 residues. The CDR3 spells CSGSGLTTDTQYF. For the CDR3, the DNA is TGCAGCGGCTCCGGGTTAACCACAGATACGCAGTATTTT.

As to this clone: Other DNA sequences in this sample translate to the same CDR3. The chain couples TRBV9 to TRBJ1-2, with 7 nucleotides matching TRBD1. CDR1 and CDR2 from the germline V gene are SGDLS and YYNGEE. The CDR3 is 12 amino acids. V was clipped by 3 bases and J by 4 bases; unmatched bases: 0. The CDR3 bases are TGTGCCAGCAGCGGGACAGGCTATGGCTACACCTTC. Protein: CASSGTGYGYTF.

There are a few counts of this clone. This chain connects TRBV19 to TRBJ1-2; 8 nucleotides agree with TRBD1. The CDR3 consists of 15 residues. Germline V gene data show CDR1 as LNHDA and CDR2 as SQIVND (reference sequence). V dropped 5 bases and J dropped 8; count of bases not matched to a gene: 13. CDR3 nucleotide sequence: TGTGCCAGTAGTTCCGGACAGGGAGGAACGTGGGGCTACACCTTC. It yields the protein CASSSGQGGTWGYTF.

The rearrangement joins TRBV7-9 to TRBJ2-1, with D unresolved. The CDR3 totals 13 residues. CDR1 is SEHNR and CDR2 is FQNEAQ in the germline V gene (reference sequence). With 1 base removed from V and 9 bases from J, the gap between germline ends came to 10 bases. This CDR3 is CASSLEKHGEQFF. CDR3 nucleotide sequence: TGTGCCAGCAGCTTAGAGAAACATGGTGAGCAGTTCTTC.

V usage is TRBV18 and J usage is TRBJ1-2; perhaps TRBD1 as D (5 bases). The CDR3 is 15 residues long. The germline gives CDR1 KGHSH, CDR2 LQKENI. V shed 3 bases and J shed 5 bases, with 16 bases lying between them. The CDR3 sequence is CASSPRVAGEYGYTF. DNA for the CDR3: TGTGCCAGCTCACCGCGCGTAGCGGGGGAGTATGGCTACACCTTC.

The chain uses TRBV29-1 and TRBJ2-3, with D possibly TRBD2 on 5 matching bases. The germline V and J ends were trimmed by 3 bases and 4 bases, with 23 bases remaining between them. The CDR3 is made up of 17 amino acids. Germline assignment: CDR1 SQVTM and CDR2 ANQGSEA. The CDR3: CSVDDGRYSGFPDTQYF. For the CDR3, the DNA is TGCAGCGTTGATGACGGGCGGTACTCGGGGTTCCCAGATACGCAGTATTTT.

CDR3 residues: CASSRDNRGGYTF. CDR3 nucleotide sequence: TGTGCCAGCAGCCGGGACAACAGGGGAGGCTACACCTTC. The chain couples TRBV7-9 to TRBJ1-2; 7 positions agree with TRBD1. V lost 5 bases, J lost 8 bases, and 8 bases stayed unmatched. Germline V gene data show CDR1 as SEHNR and CDR2 as FQNEAQ (reference sequence). The CDR3 runs to 13 residues.

The V gene is TRBV5-1, the J gene TRBJ1-1, with D tentatively TRBD1 (6 bases). Trimming took off 6 bases at V and 4 bases at J, with 16 bases between the two ends. The CDR3 totals 14 residues. Germline V gene lookup returns CDR1 SGHRS and CDR2 YFSETQ. The CDR3 bases are TGCGCCAGCAAATTACAGGGTGGGGGCACTGAAGCTTTCTTT. This encodes CASKLQGGGTEAFF.

The V call is TRBV10-2, the J call TRBJ1-5; 7 bases are a match to TRBD1. The germline V gene has CDR1 WSHSY and CDR2 SAAADI. This CDR3 comprises 14 residues. The junction had 3 bases not matched to a gene; V was cut back by 5 bases and J by 2 bases. The CDR3 nucleotides read TGCGCCAGCAGTAATGACAGGGGCAATCAGCCCCAGCATTTT. It translates to CASSNDRGNQPQHF.

The chain employs TRBV4-1 and TRBJ1-2; TRBD1 agrees at 7 bases. Per the germline V gene, CDR1 is MGHRA and CDR2 is YSYEKL. Germline trimming cut 0 bases from V and 8 bases from J; bases unmatched to any gene: 6. The CDR3 consists of 14 residues. This CDR3 is CASSQDAGGRGYTF. CDR3 DNA sequence: TGCGCCAGCAGCCAAGATGCAGGGGGGAGGGGCTACACCTTC.

The rearrangement links TRBV20-1 to TRBJ1-5, with 8 bases fitting TRBD1. The junction had 2 bases not matched to a gene; V was cut back by 3 bases and J by 1 base. This CDR3 comprises 14 residues. CDR1 and CDR2 (germline): DFQATT, SNEGSKA (reference sequence). The CDR3, as DNA: TGCAGTGCTAGTCGACAGGGGAGCAATCAGCCCCAGCATTTT. Protein: CSASRQGSNQPQHF.

This chain connects TRBV4-1 to TRBJ1-2; 7 nucleotides agree with TRBD1. CDR1 MGHRA and CDR2 YSYEKL come from the germline V gene. After removal of 0 bases from V and 4 bases from J, the junction contained 5 bases not matched to a gene. CDR3 length: 15 residues. The CDR3 spells CASSQDPGQVYGYTF. For the CDR3, the DNA is TGCGCCAGCAGCCAAGACCCCGGACAGGTCTATGGCTACACCTTC.